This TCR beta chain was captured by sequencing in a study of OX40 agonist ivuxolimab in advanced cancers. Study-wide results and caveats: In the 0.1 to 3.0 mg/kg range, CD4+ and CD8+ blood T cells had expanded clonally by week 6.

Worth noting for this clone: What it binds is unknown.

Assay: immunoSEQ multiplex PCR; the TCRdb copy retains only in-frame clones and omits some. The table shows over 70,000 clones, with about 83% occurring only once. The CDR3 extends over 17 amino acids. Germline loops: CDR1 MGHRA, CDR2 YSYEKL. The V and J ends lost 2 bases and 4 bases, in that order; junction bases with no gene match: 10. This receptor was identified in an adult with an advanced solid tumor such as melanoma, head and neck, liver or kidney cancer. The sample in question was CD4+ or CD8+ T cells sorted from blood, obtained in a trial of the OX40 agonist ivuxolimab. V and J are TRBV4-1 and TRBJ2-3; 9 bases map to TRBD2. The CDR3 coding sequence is TGCGCCAGCAGCCAACCCAAAGGGCTAGCGGGGTCAGATACGCAGTATTTT. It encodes CASSQPKGLAGSDTQYF.